This TCR beta chain came from a study of T cells expressing NK-cell markers. Study-wide background: The TCR beta repertoires originated in sorted CD3+CD56+NKG2C+, CD3+CD56+NKG2C- and CD3+CD56-NKG2C+ T cells.

This CDR3 contains 14 residues. A word on this clonotype: Its cognate antigen is unknown.

Points from the study as a whole: One observes that, in a handful of donors, these clonotypes were also the leading ones within the CD3+CD56-NKG2C+ fraction. Dominant NKG2C+ clonotypes accounted for about 1.0-8% of CD8+ T cells in six donors.

After re-calling the 5' RACE reads, TCRdb lists one entry per CDR3 protein, DNA absent. The sample includes around 100,000 distinct CDR3 sequences. This clonotype originated in a woman between 18 and 69 years old in good health. This rearrangement joins TRBV21-1 to TRBJ2-7; TCRdb designates TRBD2, a call that cannot be tested without DNA. TRBV21-1 is deemed a pseudogene. The specimen was blood T cells: a sorted CD56 or NKG2C T cell subset, CD4+ or CD8+ T cells, or bulk PBMC T cells (not recorded which). Here the CDR3 reads CASSKGGGSYEQYF.